Sequencing of this TCR beta chain was carried out in a study of early stage breast cancer tumors. Turning to the study itself: Samples were sequenced at about 9.7-fold average coverage. Whole-study results and caveats: Most shared enriched TCRB sequences were commonly generated ones.

The protocol was immunoSEQ multiplex PCR, while the TCRdb copy is restricted to in-frame clones and leaves out a portion. The table has nearly 70,000 clones, 65% to 85% seen once. On this clone itself: What it binds is unknown.

The CDR3 totals 14 residues. Trimming shortened V by 6 bases and J by 4 bases, and 15 bases separated the two germline ends. In germline, CDR1 is LNHDA, CDR2 SQIVND (reference sequence). This receptor was taken from a person aged 35-49 years with breast cancer. The chain carries TRBV19 and TRBJ2-5; a weak D match, TRBD2 (6 bases). Sequenced input: blood. For the CDR3, the DNA is TGTGCCAGTAGGGTAGCTGGGGGAGGAGAGACCCAGTACTTC. Its translation: CASRVAGGGETQYF.